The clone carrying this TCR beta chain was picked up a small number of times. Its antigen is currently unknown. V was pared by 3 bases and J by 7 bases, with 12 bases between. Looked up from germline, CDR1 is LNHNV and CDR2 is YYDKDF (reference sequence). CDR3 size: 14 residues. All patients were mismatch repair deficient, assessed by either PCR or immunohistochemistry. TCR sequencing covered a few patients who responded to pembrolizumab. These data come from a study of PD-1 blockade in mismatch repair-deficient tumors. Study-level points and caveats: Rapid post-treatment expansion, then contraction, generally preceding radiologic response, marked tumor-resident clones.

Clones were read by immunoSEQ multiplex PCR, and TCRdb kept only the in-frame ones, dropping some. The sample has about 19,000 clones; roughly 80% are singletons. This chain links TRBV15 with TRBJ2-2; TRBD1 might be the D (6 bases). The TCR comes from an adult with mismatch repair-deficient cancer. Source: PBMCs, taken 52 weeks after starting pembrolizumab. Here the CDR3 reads CATSRKQGGGELFF. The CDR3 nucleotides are TGTGCCACCAGCAGGAAACAGGGCGGCGGGGAGCTGTTTTTT.